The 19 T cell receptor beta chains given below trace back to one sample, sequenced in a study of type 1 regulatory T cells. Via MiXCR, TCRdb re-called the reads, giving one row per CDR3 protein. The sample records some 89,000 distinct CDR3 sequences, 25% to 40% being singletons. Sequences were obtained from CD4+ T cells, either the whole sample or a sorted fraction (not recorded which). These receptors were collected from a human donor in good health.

CDR3 nucleotide sequence: TGCAGTGCTAGAGAGCAGGGGGTCATGGGCAACGAGCAGTACTTC. This codes for CSAREQGVMGNEQYF. The J gene is TRBJ2-7, the V gene TRBV20-1, with 7 bases fitting TRBD1. The V gene end was trimmed by 0 bases and the J gene end by 5 bases; junction bases not matched to a gene: 10. CDR1 and CDR2 from the germline V gene are DFQATT and SNEGSKA (reference sequence). This CDR3 has 15 amino acids.

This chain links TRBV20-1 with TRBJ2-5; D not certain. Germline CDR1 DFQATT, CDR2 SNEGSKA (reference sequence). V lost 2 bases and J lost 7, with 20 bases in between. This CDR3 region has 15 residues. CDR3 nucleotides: TGCAGTGCTAGACCGCCTCCTACGGATTCGGGGACCCAGTACTTC. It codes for CSARPPPTDSGTQYF.

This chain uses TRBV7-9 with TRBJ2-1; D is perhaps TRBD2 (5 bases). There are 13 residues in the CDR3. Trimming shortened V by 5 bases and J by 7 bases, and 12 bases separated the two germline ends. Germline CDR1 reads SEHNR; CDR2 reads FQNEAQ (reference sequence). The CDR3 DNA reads TGTGCCAGCAGCGCGACTTCGGGGAATGAGCAGTTCTTC. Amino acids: CASSATSGNEQFF.

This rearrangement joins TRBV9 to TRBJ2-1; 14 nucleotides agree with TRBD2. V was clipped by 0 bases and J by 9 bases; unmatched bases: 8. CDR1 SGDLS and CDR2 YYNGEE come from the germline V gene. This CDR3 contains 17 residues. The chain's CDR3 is CASSVGPGLAGAGEQFF. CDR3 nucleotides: TGTGCCAGCAGCGTAGGTCCGGGACTAGCGGGAGCTGGTGAGCAGTTCTTC.

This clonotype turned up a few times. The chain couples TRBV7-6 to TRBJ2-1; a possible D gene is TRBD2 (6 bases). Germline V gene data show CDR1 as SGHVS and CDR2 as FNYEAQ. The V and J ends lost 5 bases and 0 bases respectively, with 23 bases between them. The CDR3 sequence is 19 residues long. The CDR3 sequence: CASSATGTPELFSYNEQFF. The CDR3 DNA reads TGTGCCAGCAGCGCCACCGGGACTCCGGAACTATTCTCCTACAATGAGCAGTTCTTC. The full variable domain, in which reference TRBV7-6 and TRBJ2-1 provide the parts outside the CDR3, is GAGVSQSPRYKVTKRGQDVALRCDPISGHVSLYWYRQALGQGPEFLTYFNYEAQQDKSGLPNDRFSAERPEGSISTLTIQRTEQRDSAMYRCASSATGTPELFSYNEQFFGPGTRLTVL.

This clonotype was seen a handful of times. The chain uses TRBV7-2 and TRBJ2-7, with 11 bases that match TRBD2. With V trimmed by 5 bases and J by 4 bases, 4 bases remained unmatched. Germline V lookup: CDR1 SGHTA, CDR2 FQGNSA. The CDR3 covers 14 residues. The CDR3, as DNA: TGTGCCAGCAGCGGGACTAGCGGCCTATACGAGCAGTACTTC. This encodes CASSGTSGLYEQYF.

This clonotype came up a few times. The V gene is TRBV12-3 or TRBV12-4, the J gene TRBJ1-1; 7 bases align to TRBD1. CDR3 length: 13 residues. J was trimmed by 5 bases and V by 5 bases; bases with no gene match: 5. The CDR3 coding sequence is TGTGCCAGCAGTCGTACACAGGGGACTGAAGCTTTCTTT. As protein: CASSRTQGTEAFF.

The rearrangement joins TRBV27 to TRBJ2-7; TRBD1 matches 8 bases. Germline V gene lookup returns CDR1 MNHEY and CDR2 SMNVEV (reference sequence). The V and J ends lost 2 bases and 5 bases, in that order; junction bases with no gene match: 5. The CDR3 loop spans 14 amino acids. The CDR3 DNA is TGTGCCAGCAGTTTACTCCGCAGGGGGCACGAGCAGTACTTC. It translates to CASSLLRRGHEQYF.

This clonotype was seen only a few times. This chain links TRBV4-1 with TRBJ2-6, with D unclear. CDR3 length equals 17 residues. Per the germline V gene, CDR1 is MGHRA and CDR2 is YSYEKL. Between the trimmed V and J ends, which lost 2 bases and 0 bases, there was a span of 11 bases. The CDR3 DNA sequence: TGCGCCAGCAGCCAATCCCCCTCGGTCTCTGGGGCCAACGTCCTGACTTTC. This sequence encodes CASSQSPSVSGANVLTF.

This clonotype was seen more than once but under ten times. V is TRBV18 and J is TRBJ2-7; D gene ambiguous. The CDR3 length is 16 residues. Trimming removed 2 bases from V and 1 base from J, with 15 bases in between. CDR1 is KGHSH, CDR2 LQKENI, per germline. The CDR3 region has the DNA TGTGCCAGCTCACCATCGGTGTCTCCTAATTCCTACGAGCAGTACTTC. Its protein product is CASSPSVSPNSYEQYF.

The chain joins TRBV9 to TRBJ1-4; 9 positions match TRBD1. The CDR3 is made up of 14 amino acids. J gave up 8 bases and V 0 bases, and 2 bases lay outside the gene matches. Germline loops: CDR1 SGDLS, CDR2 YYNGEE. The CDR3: CASSVGTGVEKLFF. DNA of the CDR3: TGTGCCAGCAGCGTAGGGACAGGGGTCGAAAAACTGTTTTTT. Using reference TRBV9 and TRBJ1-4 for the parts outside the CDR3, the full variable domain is DSGVTQTPKHLITATGQRVTLRCSPRSGDLSVYWYQQSLDQGLQFLIQYYNGEERAKGNILERFSAQQFPDLHSELNLSSLELGDSALYFCASSVGTGVEKLFFGSGTQLSVL.

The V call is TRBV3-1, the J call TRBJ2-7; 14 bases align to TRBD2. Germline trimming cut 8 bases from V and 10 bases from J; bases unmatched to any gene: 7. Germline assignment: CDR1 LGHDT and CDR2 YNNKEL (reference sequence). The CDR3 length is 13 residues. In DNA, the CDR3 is TGTGCCAGCGGCTCGACTAGCGGGAGGGTACAGTACTTC. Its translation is CASGSTSGRVQYF.

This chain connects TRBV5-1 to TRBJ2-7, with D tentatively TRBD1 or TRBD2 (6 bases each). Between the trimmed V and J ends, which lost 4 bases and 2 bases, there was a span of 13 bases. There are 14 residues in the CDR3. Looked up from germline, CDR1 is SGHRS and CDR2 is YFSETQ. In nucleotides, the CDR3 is TGCGCCAGCAGCCCGAGGGGGGTTCCCTACGAGCAGTACTTC. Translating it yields CASSPRGVPYEQYF.

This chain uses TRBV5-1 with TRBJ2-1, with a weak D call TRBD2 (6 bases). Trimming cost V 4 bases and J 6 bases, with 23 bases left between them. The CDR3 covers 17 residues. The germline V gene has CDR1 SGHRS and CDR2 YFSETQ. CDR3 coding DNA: TGCGCCAGCAGCATACTCGACGGGGGTCTTGCTCCCAATGAGCAGTTCTTC. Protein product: CASSILDGGLAPNEQFF.

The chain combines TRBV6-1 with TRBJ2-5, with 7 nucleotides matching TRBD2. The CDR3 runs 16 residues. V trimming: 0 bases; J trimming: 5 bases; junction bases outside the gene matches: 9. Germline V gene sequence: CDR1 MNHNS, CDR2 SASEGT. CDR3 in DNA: TGTGCCAGCAGTGAAGCCGTGGGGTGGGGAGGGGAGACCCAGTACTTC. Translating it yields CASSEAVGWGGETQYF.

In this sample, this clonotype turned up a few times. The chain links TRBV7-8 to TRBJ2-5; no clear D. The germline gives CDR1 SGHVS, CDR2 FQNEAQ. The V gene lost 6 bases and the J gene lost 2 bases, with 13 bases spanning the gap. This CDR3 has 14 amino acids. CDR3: CASRSGRMQETQYF. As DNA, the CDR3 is TGTGCCAGCAGATCCGGACGGATGCAAGAGACCCAGTACTTC.

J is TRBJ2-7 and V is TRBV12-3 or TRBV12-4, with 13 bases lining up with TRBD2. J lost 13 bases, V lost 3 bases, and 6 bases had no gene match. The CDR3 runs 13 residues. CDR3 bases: TGTGCCAGCAGTTTCCGGGGGACTAGCGGGATATACTTC. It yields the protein CASSFRGTSGIYF.

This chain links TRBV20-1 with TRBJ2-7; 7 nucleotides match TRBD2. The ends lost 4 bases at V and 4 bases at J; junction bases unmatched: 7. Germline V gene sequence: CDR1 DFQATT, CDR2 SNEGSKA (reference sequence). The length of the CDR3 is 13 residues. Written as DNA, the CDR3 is TGCAGTGCTATAAGACTAGCCGGATACGAGCAGTACTTC. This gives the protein CSAIRLAGYEQYF.

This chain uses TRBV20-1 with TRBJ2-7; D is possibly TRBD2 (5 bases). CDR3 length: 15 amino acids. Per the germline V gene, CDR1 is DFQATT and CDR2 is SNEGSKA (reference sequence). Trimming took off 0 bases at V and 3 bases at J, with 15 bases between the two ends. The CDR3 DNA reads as TGCAGTGCTAGAGATCCGGGATTACTAGGCTACGAGCAGTACTTC. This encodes CSARDPGLLGYEQYF.